Listed here is a single T cell receptor (beta chain). Produced via immunoSEQ multiplex PCR; TCRdb's table is partial and in-frame only. The sample contains nearly 400,000 clones, over 85% of which appear only once. The length of the CDR3 is 19 residues. Germline trimming cut 5 bases from V and 0 bases from J; bases unmatched to any gene: 18. CDR1 is SGHTA, CDR2 FQGNSA, per germline. This sample stems from a study of blood T cell repertoires in COVID-19. This TCR was sampled from a woman aged 25-40 years who had recovered from COVID-19. The sample consisted of PBMCs or T cells enriched from blood (not recorded which). This chain joins TRBV7-2 and TRBJ2-5; 7 bases line up with TRBD2. The DNA of the CDR3 is TGTGCCAGCAGCGCTACAGGAGCAGCGGGACTAACGTACCAAGAGACCCAGTACTTC. This translates into CASSATGAAGLTYQETQYF.